This T cell receptor beta chain emerged from a study of Graves' ophthalmopathy and Graves' hyperthyroidism. Certain patients, namely those with other autoimmune diseases, uncontrolled infections, pregnancy or lactation, were excluded. The table lists this clonotype with many counts. Beta-chain TCR CDR3 regions were amplified from RNA transcripts. First-round RT-PCR used HTBI primers; second-round multiplex PCR followed. TCRdb re-derived calls from the multiplex PCR reads in MiXCR, one entry per CDR3 protein. Altogether a few hundred thousand distinct CDR3 sequences are present, 35% to 40% being singletons, with the ten largest covering about 4.2%. Germline V gene data show CDR1 as SQVTM and CDR2 as ANQGSEA. The CDR3 totals 12 residues. V lost 5 bases to trimming and J lost 7 bases; unmatched junction nucleotides: 1.

This clonotype originated in an adult man with Graves' hyperthyroidism. Sequencing used peripheral blood or thyroid tissue (not recorded which). The rearrangement uses TRBV29-1 and TRBJ1-4, with 10 bases lining up with TRBD1. The CDR3 nucleotides read TGCAGCGTTAGGACAGGGGGTGAAAAACTGTTTTTT. Its translation is CSVRTGGEKLFF. Combining the CDR3 with reference TRBV29-1 and TRBJ1-4 gives the whole variable domain SAVISQKPSRDICQRGTSLTIQCQVDSQVTMMFWYRQQPGQSLTLIATANQGSEATYESGFVIDKFPISRPNLTFSTLTVSNMSPEDSSIYLCSVRTGGEKLFFGSGTQLSVL.